A single sample is the source of the 13 T cell receptor beta chains below, sequenced in a study of T cell responses to AZD1222 COVID-19 vaccine. Repertoires were generated with immunoSEQ multiplex PCR, while TCRdb's copy carries only in-frame clones and drops some. Seen here are 90,000 to 120,000 clones, more than 85% observed once, and the top ten hold more than 4%. Sample: peripheral blood, taken on day 0 of AZD1222 vaccination. The receptors were gathered from an adult in good health.

The rearrangement links TRBV3-1 (or the pseudogene TRBV3-2) to TRBJ2-1, with D possibly being TRBD1 (5 bases). Per germline, CDR1 LGHDT and CDR2 YNNKEL (reference sequence). The length of the CDR3 is 11 residues. The V end lost 1 base, the J end lost 14 bases, and 9 bases lay between the germline ends. CDR3 in amino acids: CASSQAGMEFF. The CDR3 DNA is TGTGCCAGCAGCCAAGCAGGGATGGAGTTCTTC.

The gene calls are TRBV6-5 and TRBJ2-7; unclear D gene. This CDR3 comprises 13 residues. Germline CDR1 is MNHEY and CDR2 is SVGAGI. Between the trimmed V and J ends, which lost 6 bases and 3 bases, there was a span of 12 bases. The chain's CDR3 is CASSRPNVYEQYF. CDR3 bases: TGTGCCAGCAGCCGACCGAACGTCTACGAGCAGTACTTC.

This chain uses TRBV7-9 with TRBJ1-6; D not resolved. The CDR3 has 14 amino acids. Trimming stripped 5 bases from V and 5 bases from J, with 10 bases between. The germline V gene encodes CDR1 SEHNR and CDR2 FQNEAQ (reference sequence). CDR3 protein: CASSPSRDNSPLHF. DNA for the CDR3: TGTGCCAGCAGCCCCTCGAGGGATAATTCACCCCTCCACTTT.

The chain has TRBV4-3 and TRBJ2-1, with a possible D match to TRBD2 (5 bases). The V gene's germline CDR1 is LGHNA and CDR2 YSLEER. The CDR3 totals 15 residues. Trimming cost V 4 bases and J 7 bases, with 17 bases left between them. This CDR3 reads CASSLLWAGLNEQFF. As DNA, the CDR3 is TGCGCCAGCAGCCTATTATGGGCAGGACTTAATGAGCAGTTCTTC.

V and J are TRBV21-1 and TRBJ2-2. TRBV21-1 is marked as a pseudogene. The CDR3 sequence is 17 residues long. The CDR3 loop is CASSKALPGPNTGELFF. The CDR3 coding sequence is TGTGCCAGCAGCAAAGCGCTCCCAGGACCGAACACCGGGGAGCTGTTTTTT.

The chain combines TRBV5-1 with TRBJ1-1; no definite D call. The length of the CDR3 is 14 residues. The germline V and J ends were trimmed by 4 bases and 0 bases, with 10 bases remaining between them. CDR1 SGHRS and CDR2 YFSETQ come from the germline V gene. CDR3 DNA sequence: TGCGCCAGCAGCCTCGAACACTTGAACACTGAAGCTTTCTTT. It translates to CASSLEHLNTEAFF.

The chain uses TRBV7-6 and TRBJ1-4; 10 bases match TRBD1. Germline trimming cut 7 bases from V and 8 bases from J; bases unmatched to any gene: 10. Germline values: CDR1 SGHVS, CDR2 FNYEAQ. The CDR3 runs 15 residues. This chain's CDR3 is CASTLGTGDGEKLFF. As DNA, the CDR3 is TGTGCCAGCACCCTGGGGACAGGGGACGGGGAAAAACTGTTTTTT.

This chain joins TRBV4-2 and TRBJ2-7; 10 bases match TRBD1. The trim removed 0 bases at V and 6 bases at J, leaving 5 bases unmatched. CDR1 is LGHNA, CDR2 YNFKEQ, per germline. This CDR3 has 15 residues. CDR3: CASSQDETGGSEQYF. Here the CDR3 DNA reads TGTGCCAGCAGCCAAGATGAGACAGGGGGCTCCGAGCAGTACTTC.

Comment on this clone: The identical CDR3 is also encoded by other nucleotide sequences in the sample. This chain joins TRBV6-5 and TRBJ1-1; maybe TRBD1 (5 bases). Trimming cost V 5 bases and J 5 bases, with 12 bases left between them. Germline lookup yields CDR1 MNHEY and CDR2 SVGAGI. The CDR3 spans 13 residues. For the CDR3, the DNA is TGTGCCAGCAGTCGCGTGGGGGATACTGAAGCTTTCTTT. This codes for CASSRVGDTEAFF.

The J gene is TRBJ2-3, the V gene TRBV5-1; D is tentatively TRBD1 or TRBD2 (5 bases each). The V gene's germline CDR1 is SGHRS and CDR2 YFSETQ. The germline V and J ends were trimmed by 1 base and 4 bases, with 13 bases remaining between them. The CDR3 runs 15 residues. CDR3 nucleotides: TGCGCCAGCAGCTTGTTGGGGACCGACTCAGATACGCAGTATTTT. This encodes CASSLLGTDSDTQYF.

The CDR3 sequence: CASIYRTPGGTEAFF. The CDR3 DNA is TGTGCCAGCATCTATAGGACGCCCGGGGGGACTGAAGCTTTCTTT. The chain recombines TRBV27 with TRBJ1-1, with D perhaps TRBD1 (5 bases). V was cut by 7 bases and J by 5 bases, with 20 bases left in between. The CDR3 is made up of 15 amino acids. The V gene's germline CDR1 is MNHEY and CDR2 SMNVEV (reference sequence).

V and J are TRBV6-5 and TRBJ2-6; unclear D gene. Germline CDR1 reads MNHEY; CDR2 reads SVGAGI. This CDR3 spans 16 amino acids. The V end was cut by 0 bases, the J end by 0 bases, with 6 bases between. The CDR3 DNA reads TGTGCCAGCAGTTACTCTGGGGACTCTGGGGCCAACGTCCTGACTTTC. Translation: CASSYSGDSGANVLTF.

The V and J genes are TRBV27 and TRBJ1-2; 8 nucleotides match TRBD1. CDR3 length: 15 amino acids. J was trimmed by 8 bases and V by 6 bases; bases with no gene match: 14. Germline V gene lookup returns CDR1 MNHEY and CDR2 SMNVEV (reference sequence). The DNA of the CDR3 is TGTGCCAGCAGGGGACTACAGGGGGGGTCTGGAGGCTACACCTTC. Its protein product is CASRGLQGGSGGYTF.